These 27 T cell receptor beta chains were all obtained from the same sample, sequenced in a study of T cell responses to AZD1222 COVID-19 vaccine. Clones were read by immunoSEQ multiplex PCR, and TCRdb kept only the in-frame ones, dropping some. Altogether 150,000 to 200,000 clones are present, approximately 94% being singletons, with the ten largest covering about 0.6%. Sequencing used peripheral blood, obtained on day 0 of AZD1222 vaccination. These TCRs come from an adult in good health.

The rearrangement links TRBV21-1 to TRBJ2-3; the listed D gene, TRBD2, was not tested against the DNA. TRBV21-1 constitutes a pseudogene. This CDR3 spans 15 amino acids. In DNA, the CDR3 is TGTGCCAGCAGCGCTAGCGGTTTGGGCTCAGATACGCAGTATTTT. It codes for CASSASGLGSDTQYF.

This sequence joins TRBV19 and TRBJ1-5; maybe TRBD1 (5 bases). CDR3 length: 14 residues. CDR1 and CDR2 (germline): LNHDA, SQIVND (reference sequence). Trimming took off 4 bases at V and 2 bases at J, with 9 bases between the two ends. The DNA for the CDR3 is TGTGCCAGTAGTAGACGGGACGGCAATCAGCCCCAGCATTTT. It yields the protein CASSRRDGNQPQHF.

This chain joins TRBV30 and TRBJ2-2; 8 bases map to TRBD2. Trimming took 5 bases from V and 6 from J; bases not matched to a gene: 8. The CDR3 has 14 residues. CDR1 is GTSNPN, CDR2 SVGIG, per germline (reference sequence). The DNA for the CDR3 is TGTGCCTGGGGCCGACTAGCGCGGGCCGGGGAGCTGTTTTTT. Encoded protein: CAWGRLARAGELFF. The entire variable domain, with the rest obtained from reference TRBV30 and TRBJ2-2, is as follows: SQTIHQWPATLVQPVGSPLSLECTVEGTSNPNLYWYRQAAGRGLQLLFYSVGIGQISSEVPQNLSASRPQDRQFILSSKKLLLSDSGFYLCAWGRLARAGELFFGEGSRLTVL.

This clone was detected once. Here the CDR3 DNA reads TGTGCCAGCACATCCCCCGCGAGGGGATCCTACGAGCAGTACTTC. It is translated as CASTSPARGSYEQYF. V and J are TRBV28 and TRBJ2-7; perhaps D is TRBD1 or TRBD2 (5 bases each). The CDR3 runs to 15 residues. V was trimmed by 7 bases and J by 1 base, leaving 17 bases between them. The V gene's germline CDR1 is MDHEN and CDR2 SYDVKM. Full variable domain (rest looked up from reference TRBV28 and TRBJ2-7): DVKVTQSSRYLVKRTGEKVFLECVQDMDHENMFWYRQDPGLGLRLIYFSYDVKMKEKGDIPEGYSVSREKKERFSLILESASTNQTSMYLCASTSPARGSYEQYFGPGTRLTVT.

V and J are TRBV9 and TRBJ2-2; D is uncertain. Germline V CDR1 and CDR2: SGDLS, YYNGEE. The CDR3 loop spans 15 amino acids. V was shortened by 0 bases and J by 1 base, with 7 bases between the two germline ends. The CDR3 loop reads CASSVEQQNTGELFF. CDR3 in DNA: TGTGCCAGCAGCGTAGAACAGCAGAACACCGGGGAGCTGTTTTTT.

The chain joins TRBV28 to TRBJ2-1; TRBD2 aligns across 7 bases. The V gene end was trimmed by 7 bases and the J gene end by 4 bases; junction bases not matched to a gene: 7. This CDR3 is built from 14 residues. CDR1 MDHEN and CDR2 SYDVKM come from the germline V gene. The CDR3, as DNA: TGTGCCAGCATCGGGAGGTTTTTATACAATGAGCAGTTCTTC. It yields the protein CASIGRFLYNEQFF. The variable domain in full, with the rest retrieved from reference TRBV28 and TRBJ2-1, is DVKVTQSSRYLVKRTGEKVFLECVQDMDHENMFWYRQDPGLGLRLIYFSYDVKMKEKGDIPEGYSVSREKKERFSLILESASTNQTSMYLCASIGRFLYNEQFFGPGTRLTVL.

This clone was counted a single time. The rearrangement uses TRBV2 and TRBJ2-3; the D gene is possibly TRBD1 (6 bases). Germline CDR1 SNHLY, CDR2 FYNNEI. The CDR3 spans 13 residues. The V end was cut by 1 base, the J end by 10 bases, with 12 bases between. CDR3: CASSEGGQLAQYF. CDR3 nucleotides: TGTGCCAGCAGTGAAGGTGGACAGTTGGCGCAGTATTTT.

The chain carries TRBV12-3 or TRBV12-4 and TRBJ1-2; a weak D match, TRBD1 (5 bases). The CDR3 length is 13 residues. The V and J ends lost 3 bases and 4 bases respectively, with 9 bases between them. CDR3 residues: CASSFGGGYGYTF. The CDR3, as DNA: TGTGCCAGCAGTTTCGGGGGGGGCTATGGCTACACCTTC.

The chain combines TRBV6-5 with TRBJ2-1, with 9 bases matching TRBD2. The germline V gene has CDR1 MNHEY and CDR2 SVGAGI. J gave up 9 bases and V 7 bases, and 10 bases lay outside the gene matches. This CDR3 is built from 14 residues. The CDR3 coding sequence is TGTGCCAGCATAAGGGCGGGAGGGAATGCTGAGCAGTTCTTC. It codes for CASIRAGGNAEQFF.

V gene TRBV25-1 combines with J gene TRBJ1-2; no definite D call. Trimming took off 3 bases at V and 8 bases at J, with 10 bases between the two ends. The CDR3 is 12 residues long. The germline CDR1 and CDR2 sequences are MGHDK and SYGVNS. Written as DNA, the CDR3 is TGTGCCAGCAGTGAGGGGTTGTGGGGCTACACCTTC. Protein sequence: CASSEGLWGYTF.

The CDR3 loop reads CAWSLGGTGAGEQYF. In DNA, the CDR3 is TGTGCCTGGAGCCTCGGGGGGACAGGGGCCGGCGAGCAGTACTTC. The J gene is TRBJ2-7, the V gene TRBV30, with 10 bases aligning to TRBD1. Germline V lookup: CDR1 GTSNPN, CDR2 SVGIG (reference sequence). This CDR3 is built from 15 residues. V lost 3 bases and J lost 6; bases outside the gene matches: 11.

The J gene is TRBJ1-2, the V gene TRBV28; tentatively, D is TRBD1 (6 bases). The CDR3 covers 14 residues. CDR1 is MDHEN and CDR2 is SYDVKM in the germline V gene. V gave up 7 bases and J gave up 3 bases, with 15 bases separating them. CDR3 in amino acids: CASTLTGWDYGYTF. The CDR3 DNA is TGTGCCAGCACTCTTACAGGGTGGGACTATGGCTACACCTTC.

V is TRBV5-1 and J is TRBJ2-1; 9 bases are a match to TRBD2. CDR3 length: 14 amino acids. Per germline, CDR1 SGHRS and CDR2 YFSETQ. V was pared by 0 bases and J by 9 bases, with 4 bases of the junction left unmatched. CDR3 sequence (DNA): TGCGCCAGCAGCTTGGAGGCGGGAGGGGTTGAGCAGTTCTTC. Residues: CASSLEAGGVEQFF.

V usage is TRBV7-8 and J usage is TRBJ2-1; 8 positions agree with TRBD2. CDR1 is SGHVS and CDR2 is FQNEAQ in the germline V gene. J lost 2 bases, V lost 6 bases, and 9 bases had no gene match. The CDR3 is made up of 16 amino acids. The CDR3 is CASSGKRGTPYNEQFF. The CDR3 DNA follows: TGTGCCAGCAGTGGCAAGCGGGGGACCCCCTACAATGAGCAGTTCTTC.

The V and J genes are TRBV6-1 and TRBJ2-3, with a weak D call TRBD2 (5 bases). The V gene lost 3 bases and the J gene lost 4 bases, with 14 bases spanning the gap. Per germline, CDR1 MNHNS and CDR2 SASEGT. This CDR3 has 15 amino acids. The CDR3 sequence: CASSEKRAGADTQYF. As DNA, the CDR3 is TGTGCCAGCAGTGAGAAGAGGGCCGGGGCAGATACGCAGTATTTT.

V is TRBV30 and J is TRBJ2-5; D uncertain. Germline V CDR1 and CDR2: GTSNPN, SVGIG (reference sequence). The V gene lost 0 bases and the J gene lost 4 bases, with 6 bases spanning the gap. CDR3 length: 12 amino acids. CDR3 sequence reads: CAWSVQLETQYF. The CDR3 DNA sequence: TGTGCCTGGAGTGTACAGCTAGAGACCCAGTACTTC. The entire variable domain, with the rest obtained from reference TRBV30 and TRBJ2-5, is as follows: SQTIHQWPATLVQPVGSPLSLECTVEGTSNPNLYWYRQAAGRGLQLLFYSVGIGQISSEVPQNLSASRPQDRQFILSSKKLLLSDSGFYLCAWSVQLETQYFGPGTRLLVL.

The DNA of the CDR3 is TGTGCCATCAGTGAGCCGGGAGAGGGCAGGGGAAGTGGCTACACCTTC. Encoded protein: CAISEPGEGRGSGYTF. The chain combines TRBV10-3 with TRBJ1-2, with D possibly TRBD1 on 6 matching bases. Germline V gene data show CDR1 as ENHRY and CDR2 as SYGVKD. The V end was cut by 2 bases, the J end by 7 bases, with 20 bases between. This CDR3 region has 16 residues.

This chain uses TRBV5-8 with TRBJ1-1; D not certain. The length of the CDR3 is 13 residues. CDR1 is SGHTS and CDR2 is YDEGEE in the germline V gene. Trimming removed 0 bases from V and 2 bases from J, with 5 bases in between. The CDR3 DNA is TGTGCCAGCAGCTTGGAGATCAACACTGAAGCTTTCTTT. This codes for CASSLEINTEAFF.

The chain uses TRBV6-1 and TRBJ1-2, with TRBD1 identical over 8 bases. Germline assignment: CDR1 MNHNS and CDR2 SASEGT. V dropped 0 bases and J dropped 4; count of bases not matched to a gene: 1. The CDR3 extends over 14 amino acids. The chain's CDR3 is CASSEAGQGYGYTF. The CDR3 DNA reads TGTGCCAGCAGTGAAGCTGGACAGGGCTATGGCTACACCTTC.

This clone showed up just a few times. The chain uses TRBV27 and TRBJ1-5; 11 positions match TRBD1. The V and J ends lost 5 bases and 4 bases, in that order; junction bases with no gene match: 4. There are 15 residues in the CDR3. Germline loops: CDR1 MNHEY, CDR2 SMNVEV (reference sequence). This chain's CDR3 is CASSPGTGGNQPQHF. The DNA for the CDR3 is TGTGCCAGCAGTCCCGGGACAGGGGGGAATCAGCCCCAGCATTTT.

The chain joins TRBV28 to TRBJ2-7; no clear D gene. Trimming left V 4 bases short and J 6 bases short, with 10 bases between. CDR1 MDHEN and CDR2 SYDVKM come from the germline V gene. There are 12 residues in the CDR3. This CDR3 reads CASSSWWSEQYF. DNA for the CDR3: TGTGCCAGCAGTTCGTGGTGGTCCGAGCAGTACTTC.

The chain joins TRBV6-5 to TRBJ1-2, with a tentative D call TRBD1 (6 bases). The germline gives CDR1 MNHEY, CDR2 SVGAGI. Trimming took off 7 bases at V and 3 bases at J, with 12 bases between the two ends. The length of the CDR3 is 13 residues. The CDR3 coding sequence is TGTGCCAGCAAGGGGGAGTACGACTATGGCTACACCTTC. Encoded protein: CASKGEYDYGYTF.

The gene calls are TRBV9 and TRBJ1-1; maybe TRBD1 (6 bases). CDR1 and CDR2 (germline): SGDLS, YYNGEE. The V end was cut by 0 bases, the J end by 1 base, with 7 bases between. The CDR3 has 14 residues. The CDR3 here is CASSVGTENTEAFF. For the CDR3, the DNA is TGTGCCAGCAGCGTAGGGACAGAGAACACTGAAGCTTTCTTT.

The rearrangement uses TRBV5-1 and TRBJ2-4; maybe TRBD1 (6 bases). This CDR3 is 15 amino acids long. Germline values: CDR1 SGHRS, CDR2 YFSETQ. The V and J ends lost 3 bases and 7 bases respectively, with 17 bases between them. Here the CDR3 DNA reads TGCGCCAGCAGCTCGGATGGGGGCCCACGGAACATTCAGTACTTC. It encodes CASSSDGGPRNIQYF.

The chain carries TRBV19 and TRBJ2-7; 9 bases align to TRBD1. Per the germline V gene, CDR1 is LNHDA and CDR2 is SQIVND (reference sequence). This CDR3 spans 15 amino acids. Unmatched junction bases numbered 7, after V lost 5 bases and J lost 2 bases. This CDR3 reads CASSAPRTGAYEQYF. In DNA form, the CDR3 reads TGTGCCAGTAGTGCCCCGCGGACAGGGGCCTACGAGCAGTACTTC.

The V gene is TRBV19, the J gene TRBJ2-1; 11 nucleotides line up with TRBD1. The germline CDR1 and CDR2 sequences are LNHDA and SQIVND (reference sequence). V dropped 4 bases and J dropped 7; count of bases not matched to a gene: 6. This CDR3 has 15 residues. The DNA of the CDR3 is TGTGCCAGTAGTAAGGGACAGGGGGGGGTAAATGAGCAGTTCTTC. As protein: CASSKGQGGVNEQFF.

The chain carries TRBV19 and TRBJ2-4; 7 positions agree with TRBD1. The junction had 10 bases not matched to a gene; V was cut back by 5 bases and J by 9 bases. The CDR3 is made up of 14 amino acids. The germline V gene has CDR1 LNHDA and CDR2 SQIVND (reference sequence). CDR3 DNA: TGTGCCAGTAGTCCTACCGGGACAGAGGGCATTCAGTACTTC. Its translation: CASSPTGTEGIQYF.